Listed below are T cell receptor beta chains from one sample, sequenced in a study of cytomegalovirus exposure and HLA in healthy donors. Clones were sequenced by immunoSEQ multiplex PCR, and TCRdb holds only the in-frame ones, with some missing. The data contain 160,000 or so clones, 60% to 80% of them singletons. The sequenced sample was PBMCs. The receptor set was obtained from a man aged 40-50 years in good health and CMV-seropositive. Both conserved end residues are part of each CDR3. The D gene is left open where the match is weak. Size is stated for part of the rows, as once, few or many counts, or as a class when the clone is expanded.

TRBV28	NA	TRBJ1-1	TRBD1	TGTGCCAGCAGTCTCCCAGGACAGGGATCCGACACTGAAGCTTTCTTT	CASSLPGQGSDTEAFF
TRBV5-1	NA	TRBJ2-7	TRBD1	TGCGCCAGCAGCTTTGGGGACAGTCGTTACGAGCAGTACTTC	CASSFGDSRYEQYF
TRBV15	NA	TRBJ2-3	NA	TGTGCCACCAGCAGGGAGGCGTACCCAGATACGCAGTATTTT	CATSREAYPDTQYF
TRBV28	NA	TRBJ2-5	TRBD2	TGTGCCAGCAGTTTTAGGCGGGAGGGCCGCGAGACCCAGTACTTC	CASSFRREGRETQYF
TRBV6-5	NA	TRBJ2-3	NA	TGTGCCAGCAGTTACACGAGACTTACTCCAGATACGCAGTATTTT	CASSYTRLTPDTQYF
TRBV6-1	NA	TRBJ2-7	NA	TGTGCCAGCAGTGACAGGGTTTGGAACGAGCAGTACTTC	CASSDRVWNEQYF
TRBV30	once	TRBJ1-2	TRBD1	TGTGCCTGGAGTGGGACAGGGCTCTATGGCTACACCTTC	CAWSGTGLYGYTF
TRBV5-1	NA	TRBJ2-2	TRBD2	TGCGCCAGCAGCTTGGGAGCTAGCGGGAAGAACACCGGGGAGCTGTTTTTT	CASSLGASGKNTGELFF
TRBV28	few	TRBJ2-2	TRBD2	TGTGCCAGCAACAGTTGGGAGGGGAACACCGGGGAGCTGTTTTTT	CASNSWEGNTGELFF
TRBV28	few	TRBJ2-1	TRBD2	TGTGCCAGCAGAAACCTCGGGACTAGTGCTTTCAATGAGCAGTTCTTC	CASRNLGTSAFNEQFF
TRBV15	NA	TRBJ1-2	NA	TGTGCCACCAGCAGAGATCTCCCCAGGTATGGCTACACCTTC	CATSRDLPRYGYTF
TRBV11-1	once	TRBJ2-7	TRBD1	TGTGCCAGCAGCGACCGGGACAGAGAATACGAGCAGTACTTC	CASSDRDREYEQYF
TRBV19	once	TRBJ2-5	NA	TGTGCCAGTACCCCCAGGCCCGACCAAGAGACCCAGTACTTC	CASTPRPDQETQYF
TRBV11-3	few	TRBJ2-2	NA	TGTGCCAGCAGCTTACCTACGGGGAGGAGGACCGGGGAGCTGTTTTTT	CASSLPTGRRTGELFF
TRBV16	NA	TRBJ2-1	TRBD2	TGTGCCAGCAACAAACCCGGGACTAGCGCCTACAATGAGCAGTTCTTC	CASNKPGTSAYNEQFF
TRBV7-8	NA	TRBJ2-1	TRBD2	TGTGCCAGCAGCTCGGCCCTCCTAGCGGGCCCCCGTCATGAGCAGTTCTTC	CASSSALLAGPRHEQFF
TRBV10-1	NA	TRBJ2-1	NA	TGCGCCAGCAGTGATGGTGGGATGCGGGTGCAGTTCTTC	CASSDGGMRVQFF
TRBV6-1	NA	TRBJ2-7	NA	TGTGCCAGCAGGGGAGCTCTCGGCGAGCAGTACTTC	CASRGALGEQYF
TRBV18	NA	TRBJ1-1	TRBD1	TGTGCCAGCTTTCCTGTGACAGGGGCTGAAGCTTTCTTT	CASFPVTGAEAFF
TRBV28	NA	TRBJ2-1	TRBD1	TGTGCCAGCACTCAAGGGGGACAGGGGACTAGAAATGAGCAGTTCTTC	CASTQGGQGTRNEQFF
TRBV4-2	NA	TRBJ2-1	NA	TGTGCCAGCAGCCGGGGCGGGGGCGGGAGAACCTACAATGAGCAGTTCTTC	CASSRGGGGRTYNEQFF
TRBV19	NA	TRBJ2-5	TRBD1	TGTGCCACAGCCGGGACAGTACAAGAGACCCAGTACTTC	CATAGTVQETQYF
TRBV28	NA	TRBJ1-2	NA	TGTGCCAGCAGTTTACCTGAAGGCGGAACCGTCTATGGCTACACCTTC	CASSLPEGGTVYGYTF
TRBV20-1	NA	TRBJ2-1	NA	TGCAGTGTACTAGTCTACAATGAGCAGTTCTTC	CSVLVYNEQFF
TRBV5-5	NA	TRBJ2-1	NA	TGTGCCAGCAGCTTCTTAGCGGAAGCCTCCTACAATGAGCAGTTCTTC	CASSFLAEASYNEQFF
TRBV27	few	TRBJ2-2	TRBD1	TGTGCCAGCAGTTTCTGGACAGGAAAGGGCGGGGAGCTGTTTTTT	CASSFWTGKGGELFF
TRBV9	NA	TRBJ2-1	TRBD2	TGTGCCAGCAGCGTTGGGGCGGGACTAGGGGTCAATGAGCAGTTCTTC	CASSVGAGLGVNEQFF
TRBV27	NA	TRBJ2-4	TRBD2	TGTGCCAGCAGTTCCCAACGTAAGCGGGAGTGGTACTTC	CASSSQRKREWYF
TRBV29-1	NA	TRBJ1-1	NA	TGCAGCGTTGACCCGTCGAACACTGAAGCTTTCTTT	CSVDPSNTEAFF
TRBV7-9	NA	TRBJ2-7	TRBD1	TGTGCCAGCAGCTCGACGGGACAGGGTGGTGCCGAGCAGTACTTC	CASSSTGQGGAEQYF
TRBV27	NA	TRBJ2-7	TRBD2	TGTGCCAGCAGTTTAAGAGGCGGGAGGTCCCCCTACGAGCAGTACTTC	CASSLRGGRSPYEQYF
TRBV5-4	NA	TRBJ2-7	TRBD1	TGTGCCAGCAGCCACCGGGACAGAGCCTACGAGCAGTACTTC	CASSHRDRAYEQYF
TRBV7-3	NA	TRBJ2-3	TRBD2	TGTGCCAGCGCCTTACTAGCGGGAGGGCCGGATACGCAGTATTTT	CASALLAGGPDTQYF
TRBV4-1	NA	TRBJ2-1	NA	TGCGCCAGCAGCCAACAGATAGAGCAGTTCTTC	CASSQQIEQFF
TRBV30	NA	TRBJ2-1	TRBD2	TGTGCCTGGAGAAAGACTAGCGGGAGACAGGAGCAGTTCTTC	CAWRKTSGRQEQFF
TRBV9	NA	TRBJ2-3	NA	TGTGCCAGCAGCGCGGGGGGCACAGATACGCAGTATTTT	CASSAGGTDTQYF
TRBV5-1	NA	TRBJ1-3	NA	TGCGCCAGCAGCTTAGATGGGGCCGCTGGAAACACCATATATTTT	CASSLDGAAGNTIYF
TRBV19	few	TRBJ1-1	TRBD1	TGTGCCAGTAGTGCGGGGACAGGGAGAGACACTGAAGCTTTCTTT	CASSAGTGRDTEAFF
TRBV21-1	NA	TRBJ1-1	NA	TGTGCCAGCCGGGACAGAGGAAACACTGAAGCTTTCTTT	CASRDRGNTEAFF
TRBV28	NA	TRBJ2-3	TRBD2	TGTGCCAGCAGTTCGGGGGGGGCCTCTAGCACAGATACGCAGTATTTT	CASSSGGASSTDTQYF
TRBV29-1	NA	TRBJ2-3	TRBD2	TGCAGCGTTGCCACCGGACTAGCGGGTAGCACAGATACGCAGTATTTT	CSVATGLAGSTDTQYF
TRBV2	NA	TRBJ1-1	NA	TGTGCCAGCCGCGGCGACGGGGGCACTGAAGCTTTCTTT	CASRGDGGTEAFF